This entry lists 7 T cell receptor beta chains sequenced from one sample in a study of cytomegalovirus exposure and HLA in healthy donors. PCR primers comprised 60 Vbeta and 13 Jbeta primers. Clones were sequenced by immunoSEQ multiplex PCR, and TCRdb holds only the in-frame ones, with some missing. This sample carries about 94,000 clones, 50% to 75% of them seen once, and the ten largest clones take 3.5% to 4.5%. The source material was PBMCs. The source is a man aged 30-40 years in good health and CMV-seronegative.

For this clone: One end of the junction does not line up with germline, which may come from a read error. The chain uses TRBV4-2 and TRBJ2-6, with a possible D match to TRBD2 (6 bases). The CDR3 covers 16 residues. CDR1 is LGHNA and CDR2 is YNFKEQ in the germline V gene. CDR3 in amino acids: CASSQEGSGGANVLTF. CDR3 sequence (DNA): TGTGCCAGCAGCCAAGAGGGAAGTGGAGGGGCCAACGTCCTGACTTTT.

This clone was counted a few times. This sequence joins TRBV18 and TRBJ1-2, with 8 bases aligning to TRBD1. Germline V lookup: CDR1 KGHSH, CDR2 LQKENI. After removal of 5 bases from V and 2 bases from J, the junction contained 4 bases not matched to a gene. There are 14 residues in the CDR3. CDR3: CASSTTGVNYGYTF. In DNA, the CDR3 is TGTGCCAGCTCAACGACAGGGGTGAACTATGGCTACACCTTC.

The CDR3 nucleotides are TGTGCCAGCAGTTACAGGGGTCCTAACACTGAAGCTTTCTTT. Residues: CASSYRGPNTEAFF. The chain has TRBV6-5 and TRBJ1-1; tentative D call: TRBD1 (5 bases). The V and J ends lost 2 bases and 2 bases respectively, with 9 bases between them. CDR1 and CDR2 (germline): MNHEY, SVGAGI. The CDR3 spans 14 residues.

The chain uses TRBV2 and TRBJ2-7, with D perhaps TRBD1 (6 bases). There are 15 residues in the CDR3. Germline lookup yields CDR1 SNHLY and CDR2 FYNNEI. V was clipped by 3 bases and J by 0 bases, with 12 bases between them. In DNA form, the CDR3 reads TGTGCCAGCAGTGAGTGGGCAGGGGACTCCTACGAGCAGTACTTC. This encodes CASSEWAGDSYEQYF.

In this sample, this clone turned up a few times. The CDR3 DNA sequence: TGCGCCAGCAGCTTGGTGGGGACTGCCTTCTACGAGCAGTACTTC. The encoded protein is CASSLVGTAFYEQYF. The V gene is TRBV5-1, the J gene TRBJ2-7; a weak D match, TRBD2 (6 bases). Germline CDR1 reads SGHRS; CDR2 reads YFSETQ. The CDR3 is 15 residues long. Trimming took 0 bases from V and 3 from J, leaving 13 bases between them. Together with reference TRBV5-1 and TRBJ2-7, the CDR3 gives the full variable domain: KAGVTQTPRYLIKTRGQQVTLSCSPISGHRSVSWYQQTPGQGLQFLFEYFSETQRNKGNFPGRFSGRQFSNSRSEMNVSTLELGDSALYLCASSLVGTAFYEQYFGPGTRLTVT.

This clone was recorded a few times. The chain employs TRBV28 and TRBJ1-1, with 7 bases that match TRBD1. The CDR3 covers 14 residues. The V gene's germline CDR1 is MDHEN and CDR2 SYDVKM. V lost 3 bases, J lost 5 bases, and 6 bases stayed unmatched. The CDR3 here is CASSFPTGVTEAFF. The CDR3 DNA reads TGTGCCAGCAGTTTTCCAACAGGGGTGACTGAAGCTTTCTTT.

V and J are TRBV6-5 and TRBJ2-3; TRBD2 agrees at 7 bases. Germline V CDR1 and CDR2: MNHEY, SVGAGI. With V trimmed by 6 bases and J by 2 bases, 5 bases remained unmatched. The CDR3 loop spans 14 amino acids. Here the CDR3 reads CASSGGSNTDTQYF. DNA of the CDR3: TGTGCCAGCAGCGGCGGGAGCAACACAGATACGCAGTATTTT.